The 5 T cell receptor beta chains in this list originate from one sample, sequenced in a study of human T cells and chemical hapten exposure. Time point meaning: pre-sensitization, week 0. This sample's treatment: therapeutic diphenylcyclopropenone sensitization with weekly scalp DPC. One entry per CDR3 protein results from TCRdb running MiXCR on the RACE reads. In the table there are 45,000 to 65,000 distinct CDR3 sequences, more than 9% of which are singletons. Sequenced material: whole blood, taken in connection with sensitization to the hapten diphenylcyclopropenone (DPC). The receptors stem from a man in his forties or fifties with alopecia areata. Some clones in this sample may be carry-over from other donors' samples.

This clonotype was detected many times. This sequence joins TRBV20-1 and TRBJ2-4; 12 bases match TRBD2. Unmatched junction bases numbered 10, after V lost 3 bases and J lost 1 base. This CDR3 is 18 amino acids long. Germline CDR1 DFQATT, CDR2 SNEGSKA (reference sequence). The CDR3 loop reads CSASPLAGGRGAKNIQYF. CDR3 nucleotides: TGCAGTGCTAGCCCTCTAGCGGGAGGGCGTGGGGCCAAAAACATTCAGTACTTC.

This clonotype has more than one count but fewer than ten. This chain connects TRBV3-1 to TRBJ2-1; 11 nucleotides align to TRBD2. Per the germline V gene, CDR1 is LGHDT and CDR2 is YNNKEL (reference sequence). V was pared by 3 bases and J by 5 bases, with 9 bases of the junction left unmatched. CDR3 length equals 17 residues. CDR3 sequence: CASSHFLTSGNHNEQFF. CDR3 coding DNA: TGTGCCAGCAGCCACTTTTTGACTAGCGGGAACCACAATGAGCAGTTCTTC.

This clonotype was detected a few times. This rearrangement joins TRBV3-1 to TRBJ2-7; D gene ambiguous. This CDR3 comprises 13 residues. Germline CDR1 is LGHDT and CDR2 is YNNKEL (reference sequence). Between the trimmed V and J ends, which lost 1 base and 5 bases, there was a span of 9 bases. The CDR3 nucleotides are TGTGCCAGCAGCCAAGGCAGTGTCCACGAGCAGTACTTC. This encodes CASSQGSVHEQYF.

This clonotype has more than one count but fewer than ten. The chain carries TRBV5-1 and TRBJ2-3; 8 nucleotides match TRBD2. With V trimmed by 0 bases and J by 0 bases, 3 bases remained unmatched. This CDR3 comprises 16 residues. The germline CDR1 and CDR2 sequences are SGHRS and YFSETQ. The CDR3 DNA is TGCGCCAGCAGCTTGGAAGCGGGAGTGAGCACAGATACGCAGTATTTT. Translating gives CASSLEAGVSTDTQYF.

There are many counts of this clonotype. The genes are TRBV6-2 or TRBV6-3 and TRBJ2-7; the D gene is possibly TRBD2 (5 bases). Germline CDR1 and CDR2: MNHEY and SVGEGT. The V end was cut by 6 bases, the J end by 6 bases, with 12 bases between. This CDR3 contains 12 residues. The CDR3 sequence is CASRPGLGEQYF. CDR3 in DNA: TGTGCCAGCAGACCCGGACTGGGCGAGCAGTACTTC.